Listed below are T cell receptor beta chains from one sample, sequenced in a study of Graves' ophthalmopathy and Graves' hyperthyroidism. From the multiplex PCR reads, TCRdb called clonotypes with MiXCR, one entry per CDR3 protein. The sample consists of 900,000 to 1,200,000 distinct CDR3 sequences, roughly two fifths of them appearing once. The source material was peripheral blood or thyroid tissue (not recorded which). The receptors come from an adult man with Graves' hyperthyroidism. Both conserved end residues are part of each CDR3. Each record gives: J gene, V gene, clone size, D gene, CDR3 protein, CDR3 DNA. D genes are given only for firm matches. Expanded clones are given a class, and other clones once, few, many or no size at all.

TRBJ1-2	TRBV10-2	NA	NA	CASSESTLTLNYGYTF	TGCGCCAGCAGTGAGTCGACCCTCACTTTGAACTATGGCTACACCTTC
TRBJ1-4	TRBV19	many	NA	CASSINGKLFF	TGTGCCAGTAGTATAAATGGAAAACTGTTTTTT
TRBJ2-7	TRBV7-2	few	TRBD1	CASSVIRAGGFHEQYF	TGTGCCAGCAGCGTGATTAGGGCAGGGGGCTTCCACGAGCAGTACTTC
TRBJ1-2	TRBV27	NA	NA	CASADRLGYTF	TGTGCCAGCGCAGACAGGCTAGGCTACACCTTC
TRBJ1-4	TRBV25-1	NA	TRBD1	CASRRGLSEKLFF	TGTGCCAGCAGGAGGGGGCTAAGTGAAAAACTGTTTTTT
TRBJ2-7	TRBV2	NA	NA	CASSYQDSSYEQYF	TGTGCCAGCAGCTACCAAGACAGCTCCTACGAGCAGTACTTC
TRBJ1-2	TRBV2	NA	TRBD1	CASRTNRGYGYTF	TGTGCCAGCAGGACTAACAGGGGTTATGGCTACACCTTC
TRBJ2-7	TRBV6-5	few	NA	CASSPIPLYEQYF	TGTGCCAGCAGTCCCATTCCGCTATACGAGCAGTACTTC
TRBJ1-5	TRBV20-1	many	TRBD1	CSAIGTDYSNQPQHF	TGCAGTGCTATCGGGACAGATTATAGCAATCAGCCCCAGCATTTT
TRBJ1-2	TRBV29-1	many	TRBD1	CSVWDPQGADRYGYTF	TGCAGCGTTTGGGATCCCCAGGGGGCAGACCGCTATGGCTACACCTTC
TRBJ1-6	TRBV20-1	NA	TRBD1	CSARSWDRGVSPLHF	TGCAGTGCTAGATCCTGGGACAGGGGAGTATCACCCCTCCACTTT
TRBJ1-5	TRBV7-2	once	NA	CASSLALTNLQHF	TGTGCCAGCAGCTTAGCGCTAACTAATCTCCAGCATTTT
TRBJ1-4	TRBV7-8	many	TRBD1	CASSQTTGGNEKLFF	TGTGCCAGCAGCCAGACGACAGGGGGTAATGAAAAACTGTTTTTT
TRBJ1-2	TRBV7-9	many	NA	CAGGDSPGYTF	TGTGCCGGTGGGGATTCCCCAGGCTACACCTTC
TRBJ1-6	TRBV12-3/TRBV12-4	NA	NA	CASSLSVQRGSPLHF	TGTGCCAGCAGTTTAAGCGTTCAGCGAGGATCACCCCTCCACTTT
TRBJ1-4	TRBV29-1	NA	TRBD1	CSVRDRGEKLFF	TGCAGCGTCCGGGACAGGGGTGAAAAACTGTTTTTT
TRBJ2-5	TRBV15	NA	NA	CATSRAFGGLQETQYF	TGTGCCACCAGCAGAGCGTTTGGCGGGCTGCAAGAGACCCAGTACTTC
TRBJ1-6	TRBV12-3/TRBV12-4	many	NA	CASSYRVDEGNSPLHF	TGTGCCAGCAGCTACAGGGTTGACGAGGGTAATTCACCCCTCCACTTT
TRBJ1-2	TRBV6-5	NA	NA	CASSYSGLPEGYTF	TGTGCCAGCAGTTACTCAGGGTTGCCCGAAGGCTACACCTTC
TRBJ1-1	TRBV7-2	NA	NA	CASSSAGGDTGAFF	TGTGCCAGCAGCTCCGCCGGTGGAGACACAGGAGCTTTCTTT
TRBJ2-2	TRBV10-3	NA	TRBD2	CAITSGTSGVGELFF	TGTGCCATCACCTCCGGGACTAGCGGGGTCGGGGAGCTGTTTTTT
TRBJ2-5	TRBV24-1	NA	NA	CATSDYRGKVETQYF	TGTGCCACCAGTGATTATCGGGGGAAGGTTGAGACCCAGTACTTC
TRBJ2-2	TRBV9	few	NA	CASGANANTGELFF	TGTGCCAGCGGGGCAAATGCGAACACCGGGGAGCTGTTTTTT
TRBJ1-1	TRBV10-3	NA	TRBD1	CASSYDENRGWNTEAFF	TGTGCCAGCAGTTACGACGAAAACAGGGGATGGAACACTGAAGCTTTCTTT
TRBJ1-1	TRBV6-5	many	NA	CASSMGQNTEAFF	TGTGCCAGCAGTATGGGACAGAACACTGAAGCTTTCTTT
TRBJ1-6	TRBV25-1	NA	NA	CASVRQGSNSSLHF	TGTGCCAGCGTAAGGCAGGGATCCAATTCATCCCTCCACTTT
TRBJ2-5	TRBV7-6	NA	NA	CASSLGASAYKETQYF	TGTGCCAGCAGCTTAGGCGCTAGCGCCTATAAAGAGACCCAGTACTTC
TRBJ1-2	TRBV7-9	many	NA	CASSLRTETSAGGYTF	TGTGCCAGCAGCCTAAGAACCGAGACATCAGCAGGTGGCTACACCTTC
TRBJ2-2	TRBV24-1	NA	NA	CATSAGRTTGGELFF	TGTGCCACCAGTGCCGGGCGGACTACAGGAGGGGAGCTGTTTTTT
TRBJ2-7	TRBV7-6	many	NA	CASSPGHIYEQYF	TGTGCCAGCAGTCCCGGACATATTTACGAGCAGTACTTC
TRBJ2-7	TRBV27	NA	NA	CASSWKGDTYEQYF	TGTGCCAGCAGTTGGAAGGGGGATACCTACGAGCAGTACTTC